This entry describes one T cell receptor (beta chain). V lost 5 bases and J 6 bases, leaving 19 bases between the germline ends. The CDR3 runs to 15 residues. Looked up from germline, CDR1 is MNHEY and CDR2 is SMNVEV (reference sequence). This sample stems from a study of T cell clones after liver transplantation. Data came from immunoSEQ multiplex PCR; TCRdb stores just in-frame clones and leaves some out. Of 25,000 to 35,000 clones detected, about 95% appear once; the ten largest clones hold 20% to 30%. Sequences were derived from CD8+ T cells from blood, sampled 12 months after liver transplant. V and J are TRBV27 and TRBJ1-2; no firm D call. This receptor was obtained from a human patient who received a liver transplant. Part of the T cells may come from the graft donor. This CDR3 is CASSLVRDNNDGYTF. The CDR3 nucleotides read TGTGCCAGCAGTCTCGTTAGGGATAACAATGATGGCTACACCTTC.